The 10 T cell receptor beta chains reported below all come from one sample, sequenced in a study of CD8 T cells in ankylosing spondylitis. TCRdb itself ran the 5' RACE reads through MiXCR, one entry per CDR3 protein. The table includes some 270,000 distinct CDR3 sequences, roughly 18% detected once. Sequencing input: blood, either unsorted or a sorted T cell fraction (not recorded which). The source is a male donor with ankylosing spondylitis or in good health (not recorded which).

This clonotype was seen only a few times. This chain links TRBV28 with TRBJ2-2; D is perhaps TRBD2 (5 bases). Germline assignment: CDR1 MDHEN and CDR2 SYDVKM. CDR3 length: 16 amino acids. V shed 2 bases and J shed 4 bases, with 14 bases lying between them. The CDR3 reads CASSLPDAEGTGELFF. The CDR3 DNA sequence: TGTGCCAGCAGTTTACCGGACGCTGAGGGCACCGGGGAGCTGTTTTTT.

This clonotype was recorded at least ten times. Its ends do not fully match the called genes, so a read error is possible. The chain has TRBV7-9 and TRBJ2-7; D not resolved. CDR1 is SEHNR, CDR2 FQNEAQ, per germline (reference sequence). The CDR3 sequence is 13 residues long. The CDR3 DNA follows: TGCGCCAGCAGCTTGTTAGTCGGATACGAGCAGTACTTC. Protein product: CASSLLVGYEQYF.

The chain's CDR3 is CASSQRDEGSSYEQYF. In DNA, the CDR3 is TGCGCCAGCAGCCAAAGGGACGAGGGGAGCTCCTACGAGCAGTACTTC. This rearrangement joins TRBV4-1 to TRBJ2-7; D might be TRBD1 or TRBD2, each matching 5 bases. This CDR3 contains 16 residues. V lost 2 bases to trimming and J lost 0 bases, with 14 bases between them. Germline V CDR1 and CDR2: MGHRA, YSYEKL.

This clonotype was counted between two and nine times. This chain connects TRBV9 to TRBJ2-1; 8 positions agree with TRBD2. Trimming cost V 3 bases and J 0 bases; bases outside gene matches: 5. The CDR3 totals 16 residues. Germline lookup yields CDR1 SGDLS and CDR2 YYNGEE. Written as DNA, the CDR3 is TGTGCCAGCAGCGCTGTAGCGGGAAGCTCCTACAATGAGCAGTTCTTC. It yields the protein CASSAVAGSSYNEQFF.

This clonotype was seen a handful of times. CDR3 bases: TGCGCCAGCAGCCAAGATCGGGACTACGAAGACTACGAGCAGTACTTC. As protein: CASSQDRDYEDYEQYF. This chain joins TRBV4-1 and TRBJ2-7; TRBD2 agrees at 7 bases. CDR1 MGHRA and CDR2 YSYEKL come from the germline V gene. The CDR3 sequence is 16 residues long. Losses at the gene ends were 0 bases for V and 3 bases for J; bases not matched to a gene: 8.

The chain employs TRBV6-1 and TRBJ2-7; D assignment may be TRBD1 or TRBD2 (5 bases each). The CDR3 spans 14 residues. CDR1 and CDR2 (germline): MNHNS, SASEGT. V was shortened by 6 bases and J by 1 base, with 13 bases between the two germline ends. CDR3 in DNA: TGTGCCAGCAGGCTCTTGGGACGGTCCTACGAGCAGTACTTC. The encoded protein is CASRLLGRSYEQYF.

The chain links TRBV9 to TRBJ2-7; the match to TRBD1 covers 7 bases. After removal of 4 bases from V and 6 bases from J, the junction contained 10 bases not matched to a gene. The CDR3 has 14 residues. CDR1 SGDLS and CDR2 YYNGEE come from the germline V gene. CDR3 region: CASSTGDTPAEQYF. CDR3 in DNA: TGTGCCAGCAGCACAGGGGACACGCCTGCCGAGCAGTACTTC.

The chain uses TRBV6-1 and TRBJ2-7; tentative D call: TRBD2 (6 bases). The germline CDR1 and CDR2 sequences are MNHNS and SASEGT. V lost 3 bases and J lost 5, with 14 bases in between. CDR3 size: 14 residues. CDR3 nucleotides: TGTGCCAGCAGTGATCAGGAGGGCCCGGACGAGCAGTACTTC. It specifies CASSDQEGPDEQYF.

This clonotype has a handful of counts. The chain combines TRBV5-1 with TRBJ2-1, with TRBD2 matching over 10 bases. Germline CDR1 SGHRS, CDR2 YFSETQ. Trimming at V came to 4 bases and at J to 4 bases, leaving 8 bases not matched to a gene. The CDR3 sequence is 16 residues long. The CDR3 DNA is TGCGCCAGCAGCACGTGGACTAGCGGAAATTACAATGAGCAGTTCTTC. Its protein is CASSTWTSGNYNEQFF.

The chain carries TRBV20-1 and TRBJ2-3, with TRBD2 identical over 12 bases. V was clipped by 6 bases and J by 5 bases; unmatched bases: 15. This CDR3 spans 17 amino acids. CDR1 is DFQATT, CDR2 SNEGSKA, per germline (reference sequence). The CDR3, as DNA: TGCAGTGCCGCCCTAAGGACTAGCGGGAATATTATAGATACGCAGTATTTT. Translation: CSAALRTSGNIIDTQYF.